This record looks at one T cell receptor beta chain sequence and its context. Clones were sequenced by immunoSEQ multiplex PCR, and TCRdb holds only the in-frame ones, with some missing. The sample contains 59,000 or so clones, approximately 80% of which appear only once. Germline lookup yields CDR1 MDHEN and CDR2 SYDVKM. There are 16 residues in the CDR3. V lost 6 bases, J lost 0 bases, and 17 bases lay in between. This sample was taken from a study of blood T cell repertoires in COVID-19. Study details: The cDNA or gDNA used as material had been derived from T cells, B-cell-depleted T cells, or PBMCs.

Material for sequencing was peripheral blood. This sequence originates from a man in his sixties with acute or convalescent COVID-19. The chain joins TRBV28 to TRBJ2-5, with D maybe TRBD2 (5 bases). The CDR3 DNA is TGTGCCAGCAGCGACGTCGGGATAGGAAACCAAGAGACCCAGTACTTC. Translating gives CASSDVGIGNQETQYF.